This T cell receptor beta chain comes out of a study of post-analysis software for immune sequencing data (dated by TCRdb to the mid-2010s). Context from the whole study: Recorded disease courses included relapsing-remitting, secondary progressive and progressive-relapsing multiple sclerosis, with some patients lacking subtype annotation. The patient repertoires were compared against 11 previously published healthy control repertoires obtained from donors aged 6 to 25 years. A subset of samples was prepared in parallel using single-end sample barcoding, then pooled and co-amplified after Illumina adapter ligation.

Libraries came from PCR. Sequencing relied on an Illumina HiSeq 2500. Unique molecular identifiers were incorporated into TCR beta cDNA libraries to reduce PCR and sequencing biases. Every 1 to 10 million input T cells yielded 500,000 or so cDNA molecules, meaning each molecule approximated one T cell. The patient libraries were prepared and sequenced using the same protocol as the earlier healthy control dataset. Within a given batch, samples were prepared together, multiplexed and sequenced on the same HiSeq lane. The original methods were these. MIGEC was used to process the raw barcoded reads, and molecular identifier groups with only a single read were discarded before consensus assembly and CDR3 extraction. VDJtools was used for post-analysis of the clonotype tables, and diversity was normalized by down-sampling every dataset to the size of the smallest sample. In repertoire overlap clustering, CDR3 amino acid sequences, but not nucleotide sequences, were matched to correct batch-related cross-sample contamination. TCRdb took the public reads, trimmed them with fastp at Q25, ran MiXCR for clone calling and kept in-frame beta chains. Each CDR3 protein gets just one entry, which takes the most common genes and DNA from the rows behind it. The V and J calls and clone size come from TCRdb's table, not from the authors' own analysis. This sample has about 800,000 distinct CDR3 sequences in its table, and around 27% of those were observed once. The ten most abundant clones make up more than 0.45% of the sample.

From the cysteine through the phenylalanine, the CDR3 covers 14 amino acids. The DNA shown is the 42-base CDR3, in frame from base 1. CDR1 and CDR2, looked up from the germline V gene, are SQVTM and ANQGSEA. In regard to this clonotype: Its target antigen remains unknown. Base qualities were left out, and no much larger clone turns up one base away.

Beyond this particular receptor, the publication reports: Direct clustering with F measure revealed strong co-clustering of samples prepared in the same batch, which led to a batch-effect correction. Compared with controls, multiple sclerosis patients had significantly lower normalized Chao1 diversity, a finding suggesting substantial peripheral T-cell clonal expansion. The control group was slightly older than the multiple sclerosis patient group. Significantly higher frequencies in patients than in controls were found for roughly 5 TRBV segments, including TRBV5-6, TRBV5-1 and TRBV20-1.

To demonstrate the VDJtools post-analysis software, the study profiled TCR beta repertoires from the peripheral blood of under 15 young patients with multiple sclerosis. The multiple sclerosis patients were children and adolescents between roughly 6 and 17 years of age. This TCR derives from a girl under 18 with multiple sclerosis. The chain is encoded by TRBV29-1 joined to TRBJ2-7, with TRBD2 identical over 8 junction bases. The end of the DNA aligns better with TRBJ2-5, so the J call may be wrong. Input material: blood. The CDR3 protein sequence reads: CSVGAPSGSATQYF. The bases read TGCAGCGTGGGGGCTCCTAGCGGGTCGGCGACCCAGTACTTC.